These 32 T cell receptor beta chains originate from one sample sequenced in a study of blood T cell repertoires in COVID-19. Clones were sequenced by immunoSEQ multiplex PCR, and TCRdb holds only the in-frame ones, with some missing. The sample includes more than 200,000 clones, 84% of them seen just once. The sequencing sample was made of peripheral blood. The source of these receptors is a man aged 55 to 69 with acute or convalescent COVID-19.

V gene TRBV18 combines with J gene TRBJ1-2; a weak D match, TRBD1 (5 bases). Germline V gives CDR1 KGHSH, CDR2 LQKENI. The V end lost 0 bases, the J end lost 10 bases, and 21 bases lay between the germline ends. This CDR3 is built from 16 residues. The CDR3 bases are TGTGCCAGCTCACCACCTGGGACTCACATTACGCCCCTCTACACCTTC. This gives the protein CASSPPGTHITPLYTF.

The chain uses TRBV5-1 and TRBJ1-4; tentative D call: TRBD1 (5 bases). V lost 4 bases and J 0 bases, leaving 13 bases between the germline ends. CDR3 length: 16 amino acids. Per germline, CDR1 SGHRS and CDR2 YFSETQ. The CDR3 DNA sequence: TGCGCCAGCAGCCCCGGACACGTTGCAACTAATGAAAAACTGTTTTTT. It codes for CASSPGHVATNEKLFF.

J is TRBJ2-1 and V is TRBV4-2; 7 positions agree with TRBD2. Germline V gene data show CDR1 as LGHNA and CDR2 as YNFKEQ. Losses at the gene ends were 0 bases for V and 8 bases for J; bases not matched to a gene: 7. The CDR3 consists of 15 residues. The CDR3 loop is CASSQEKASGDEQFF. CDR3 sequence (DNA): TGTGCCAGCAGCCAAGAAAAGGCTAGCGGCGATGAGCAGTTCTTC.

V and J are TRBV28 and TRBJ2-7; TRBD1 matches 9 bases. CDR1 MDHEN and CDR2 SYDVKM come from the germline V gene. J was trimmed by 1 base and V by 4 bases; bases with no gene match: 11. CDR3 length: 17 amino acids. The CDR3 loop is CASSSPGTGWGSYEQYF. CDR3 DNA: TGTGCCAGCAGTTCACCCGGGACAGGGTGGGGATCCTACGAGCAGTACTTC.

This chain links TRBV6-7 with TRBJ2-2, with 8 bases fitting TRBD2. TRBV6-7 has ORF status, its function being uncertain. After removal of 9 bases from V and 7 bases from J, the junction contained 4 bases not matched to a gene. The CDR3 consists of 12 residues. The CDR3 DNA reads TGTGCCAGTCGGGGGGGAGGCGGGGAGCTGTTTTTT. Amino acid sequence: CASRGGGGELFF.

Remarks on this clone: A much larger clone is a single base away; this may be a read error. CDR3 loop: CASSLMTSSNEQFF. In nucleotides, the CDR3 is TGCGCCAGCAGCCTTATGACTAGTAGCAATGAGCAGTTCTTC. The rearrangement links TRBV5-1 to TRBJ2-1; maybe TRBD2 (6 bases). Germline-derived CDR1 and CDR2 are SGHRS and YFSETQ. Deletions cut 4 bases from V and 6 bases from J, with 14 bases between. The CDR3 sequence is 14 residues long.

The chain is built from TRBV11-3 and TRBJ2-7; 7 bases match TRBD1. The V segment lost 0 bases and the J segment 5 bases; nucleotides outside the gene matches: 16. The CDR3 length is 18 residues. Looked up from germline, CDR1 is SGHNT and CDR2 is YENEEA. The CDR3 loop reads CASSLDPNRGVPYNEQYF. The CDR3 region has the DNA TGTGCCAGCAGCTTAGATCCCAACAGGGGAGTCCCTTATAACGAGCAGTACTTC.

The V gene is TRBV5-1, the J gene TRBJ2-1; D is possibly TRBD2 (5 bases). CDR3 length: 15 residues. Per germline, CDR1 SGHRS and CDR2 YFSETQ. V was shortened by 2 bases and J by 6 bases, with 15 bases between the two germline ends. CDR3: CASSFEGQPSNEQFF. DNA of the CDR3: TGCGCCAGCAGCTTCGAGGGCCAGCCCTCCAATGAGCAGTTCTTC.

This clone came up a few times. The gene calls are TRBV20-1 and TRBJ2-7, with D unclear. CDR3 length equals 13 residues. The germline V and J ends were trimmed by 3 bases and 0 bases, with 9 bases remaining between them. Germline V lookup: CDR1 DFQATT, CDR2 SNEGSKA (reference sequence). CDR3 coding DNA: TGCAGTGCTAGTATTCAGGCCTCCTACGAGCAGTACTTC. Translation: CSASIQASYEQYF.

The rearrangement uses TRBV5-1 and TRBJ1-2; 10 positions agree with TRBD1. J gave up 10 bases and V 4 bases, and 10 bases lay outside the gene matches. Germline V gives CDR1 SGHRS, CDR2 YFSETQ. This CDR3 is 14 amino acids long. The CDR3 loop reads CASSGSGTGVAYTF. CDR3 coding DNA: TGCGCCAGCAGCGGATCCGGGACAGGGGTGGCCTACACCTTC.

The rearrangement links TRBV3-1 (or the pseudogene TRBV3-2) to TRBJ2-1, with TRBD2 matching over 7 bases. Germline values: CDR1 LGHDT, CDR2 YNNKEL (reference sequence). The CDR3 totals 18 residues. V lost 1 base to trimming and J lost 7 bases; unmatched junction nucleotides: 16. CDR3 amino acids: CASSQGFGPTTSKNEQFF. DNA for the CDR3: TGTGCCAGCAGCCAAGGATTCGGTCCTACGACTAGCAAAAATGAGCAGTTCTTC.

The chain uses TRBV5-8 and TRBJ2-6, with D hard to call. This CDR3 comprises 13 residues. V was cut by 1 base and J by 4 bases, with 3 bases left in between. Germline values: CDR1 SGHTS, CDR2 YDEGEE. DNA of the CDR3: TGTGCCAGCAGCTTGCGGGGGGCCAACGTCCTGACTTTC. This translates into CASSLRGANVLTF.

CDR3 sequence: CASSLQRTLAKNIQYF. In DNA, the CDR3 is TGTGCCAGCAGCTTACAACGGACTCTAGCCAAAAACATTCAGTACTTC. This chain links TRBV7-8 with TRBJ2-4; a possible D gene is TRBD2 (5 bases). The CDR3 contains 16 residues. Trimming cost V 2 bases and J 0 bases, with 11 bases left between them. Per the germline V gene, CDR1 is SGHVS and CDR2 is FQNEAQ.

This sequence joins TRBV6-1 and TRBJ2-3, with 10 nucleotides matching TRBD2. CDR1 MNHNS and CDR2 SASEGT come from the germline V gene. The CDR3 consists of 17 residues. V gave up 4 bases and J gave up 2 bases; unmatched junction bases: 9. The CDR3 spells CASSARLAGPYTDTQYF. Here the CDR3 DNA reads TGTGCCAGCAGTGCAAGACTAGCGGGCCCGTACACAGATACGCAGTATTTT.

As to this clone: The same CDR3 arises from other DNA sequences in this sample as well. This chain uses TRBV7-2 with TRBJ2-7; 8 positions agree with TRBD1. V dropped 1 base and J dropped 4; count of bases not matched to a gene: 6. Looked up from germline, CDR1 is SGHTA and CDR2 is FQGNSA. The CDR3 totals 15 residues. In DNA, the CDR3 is TGTGCCAGCAGCTTAGGGTCAGGGGGCTCGTACGAGCAGTACTTC. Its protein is CASSLGSGGSYEQYF.

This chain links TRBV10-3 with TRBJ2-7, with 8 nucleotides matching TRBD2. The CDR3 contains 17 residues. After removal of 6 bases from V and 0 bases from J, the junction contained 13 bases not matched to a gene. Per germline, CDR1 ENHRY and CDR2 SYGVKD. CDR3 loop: CAISGGSGAPSSYEQYF. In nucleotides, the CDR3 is TGTGCCATCAGCGGCGGTAGCGGGGCCCCAAGCTCCTACGAGCAGTACTTC.

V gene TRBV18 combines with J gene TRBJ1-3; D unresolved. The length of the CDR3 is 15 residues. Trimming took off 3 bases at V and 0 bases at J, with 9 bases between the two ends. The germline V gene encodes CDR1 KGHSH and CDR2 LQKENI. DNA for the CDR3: TGTGCCAGCTCACCCCTACAGTCCTCTGGAAACACCATATATTTT. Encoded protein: CASSPLQSSGNTIYF.

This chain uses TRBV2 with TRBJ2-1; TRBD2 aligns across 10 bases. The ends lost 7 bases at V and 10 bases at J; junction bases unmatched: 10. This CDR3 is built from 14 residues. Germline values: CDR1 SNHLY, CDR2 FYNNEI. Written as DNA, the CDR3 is TGTGCCAGCACGGCACTAGCGGGGCTGGGGGAGCAGTTCTTC. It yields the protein CASTALAGLGEQFF.

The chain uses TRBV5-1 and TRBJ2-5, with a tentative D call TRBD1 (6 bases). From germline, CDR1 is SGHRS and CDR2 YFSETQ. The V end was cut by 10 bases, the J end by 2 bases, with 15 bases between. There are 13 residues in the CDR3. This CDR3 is CASTLGQQETQYF. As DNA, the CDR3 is TGCGCCTCTACACTCGGACAGCAAGAGACCCAGTACTTC.

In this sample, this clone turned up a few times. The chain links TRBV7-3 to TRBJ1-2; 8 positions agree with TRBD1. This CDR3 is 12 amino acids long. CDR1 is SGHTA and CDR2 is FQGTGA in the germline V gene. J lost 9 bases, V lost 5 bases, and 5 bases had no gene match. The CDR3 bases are TGTGCCAGCAGCCTCCACAGGGGGAGCTACACCTTC. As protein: CASSLHRGSYTF.

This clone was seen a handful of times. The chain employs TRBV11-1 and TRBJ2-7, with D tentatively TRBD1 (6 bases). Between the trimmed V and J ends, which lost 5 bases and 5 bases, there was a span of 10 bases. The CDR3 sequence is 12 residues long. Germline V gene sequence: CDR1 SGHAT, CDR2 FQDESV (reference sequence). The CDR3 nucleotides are TGTGCCAGCAGCACGAACAGGGACGAGCAGTACTTC. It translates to CASSTNRDEQYF.

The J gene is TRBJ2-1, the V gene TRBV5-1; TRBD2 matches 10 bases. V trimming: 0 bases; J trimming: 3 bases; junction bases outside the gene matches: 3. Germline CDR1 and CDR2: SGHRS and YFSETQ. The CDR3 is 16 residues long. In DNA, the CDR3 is TGCGCCAGCAGCTTGGATCCTAGCGGGAGCTACAATGAGCAGTTCTTC. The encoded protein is CASSLDPSGSYNEQFF.

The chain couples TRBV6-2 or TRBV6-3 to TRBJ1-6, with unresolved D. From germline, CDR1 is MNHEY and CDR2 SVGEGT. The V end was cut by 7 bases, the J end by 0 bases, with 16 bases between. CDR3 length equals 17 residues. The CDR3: CASTPVEKSSYNSPLHF. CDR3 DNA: TGTGCCAGCACCCCAGTAGAGAAGAGCTCCTATAATTCACCCCTCCACTTT.

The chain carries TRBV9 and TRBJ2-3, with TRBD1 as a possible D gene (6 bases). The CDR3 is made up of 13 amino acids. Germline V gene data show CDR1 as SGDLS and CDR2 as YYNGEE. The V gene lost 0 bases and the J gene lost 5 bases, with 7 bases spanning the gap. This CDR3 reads CASSVEGEDTQYF. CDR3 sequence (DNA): TGTGCCAGCAGCGTAGAGGGGGAAGATACGCAGTATTTT.

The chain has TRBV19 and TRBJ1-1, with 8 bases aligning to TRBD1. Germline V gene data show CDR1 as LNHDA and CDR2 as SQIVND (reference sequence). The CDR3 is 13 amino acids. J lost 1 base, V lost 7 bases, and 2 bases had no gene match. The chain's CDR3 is CASTDRGNTEAFF. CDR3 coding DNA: TGTGCCAGTACCGACAGGGGGAACACTGAAGCTTTCTTT.

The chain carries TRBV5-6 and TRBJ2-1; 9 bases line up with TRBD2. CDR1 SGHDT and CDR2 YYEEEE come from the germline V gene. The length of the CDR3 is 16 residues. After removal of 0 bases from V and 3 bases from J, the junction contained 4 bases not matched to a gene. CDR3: CASSLVAGGIYNEQFF. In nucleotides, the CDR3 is TGTGCCAGCAGCTTGGTTGCGGGGGGGATCTACAATGAGCAGTTCTTC.

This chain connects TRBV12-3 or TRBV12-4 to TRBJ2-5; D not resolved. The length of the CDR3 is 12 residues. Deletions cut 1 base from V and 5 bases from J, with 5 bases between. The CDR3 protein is CASSLGPETQYF. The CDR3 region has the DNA TGTGCCAGCAGTTTAGGTCCGGAGACCCAGTACTTC.

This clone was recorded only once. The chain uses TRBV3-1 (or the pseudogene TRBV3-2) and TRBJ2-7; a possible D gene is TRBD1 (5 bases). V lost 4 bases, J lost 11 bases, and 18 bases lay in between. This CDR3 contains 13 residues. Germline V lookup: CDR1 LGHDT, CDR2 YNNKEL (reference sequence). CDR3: CASSPNAGYLKYF. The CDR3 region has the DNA TGTGCCAGCAGCCCAAACGCAGGGTATTTGAAGTACTTC.

The CDR3 protein is CASSPQGGSSPLHF. The DNA of the CDR3 is TGTGCCAGCAGCCCACAGGGAGGGAGTTCACCCCTCCACTTT. The V call is TRBV7-2, the J call TRBJ1-6, with a tentative D call TRBD1 (6 bases). Germline assignment: CDR1 SGHTA and CDR2 FQGNSA. The CDR3 is made up of 14 amino acids. The ends were cut back, 5 bases at V and 9 bases at J, with 14 bases in the middle.

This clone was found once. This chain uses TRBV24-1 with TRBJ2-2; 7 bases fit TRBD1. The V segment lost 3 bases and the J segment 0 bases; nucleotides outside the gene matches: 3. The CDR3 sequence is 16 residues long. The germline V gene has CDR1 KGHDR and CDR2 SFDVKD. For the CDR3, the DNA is TGTGCCACCAGTGATGCCGGGACAGCGAACACCGGGGAGCTGTTTTTT. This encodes CATSDAGTANTGELFF.

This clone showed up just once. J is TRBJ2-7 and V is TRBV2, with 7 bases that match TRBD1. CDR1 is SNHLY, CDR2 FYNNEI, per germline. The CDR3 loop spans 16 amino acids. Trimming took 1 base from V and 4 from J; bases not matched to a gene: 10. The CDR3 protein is CASSEGGTVSFYEQYF. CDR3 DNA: TGTGCCAGCAGTGAAGGAGGGACAGTCAGCTTTTACGAGCAGTACTTC.

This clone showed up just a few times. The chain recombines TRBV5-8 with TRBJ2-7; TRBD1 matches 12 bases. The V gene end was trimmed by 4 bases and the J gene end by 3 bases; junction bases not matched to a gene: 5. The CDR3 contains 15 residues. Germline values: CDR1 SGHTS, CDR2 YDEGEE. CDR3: CASSPGTGGDYEQYF. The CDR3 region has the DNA TGTGCCAGCAGCCCAGGGACAGGGGGCGACTACGAGCAGTACTTC.